The clone carrying this T cell receptor (beta chain) was observed once. Its antigen is unidentified. These data are taken from a study of T cell responses to AZD1222 COVID-19 vaccine. On the study more broadly: Investigators merged groups given second doses at roughly 4 or roughly 12 weeks.

Germline V gene sequence: CDR1 SGHDT, CDR2 YYEEEE. This CDR3 spans 13 amino acids. Trimming removed 0 bases at V and 2 bases at J, with 6 bases between. TCRdb's copy holds only in-frame clones and misses some; the assay was immunoSEQ multiplex PCR. This sample has approximately 200,000 clones; 94% occur once, and the top ten carry about 9%. The study, taken as a whole, reports: The donors showed a predominance of white British ancestry and of females, with possible underestimation of clonal diversity.

This chain joins TRBV5-6 and TRBJ2-7; D not resolved. The sample in question was peripheral blood, obtained on day 0 of AZD1222 vaccination. The sequence derives from an adult in good health. The CDR3 DNA is TGTGCCAGCAGCTTGGAGCATCCCTACGAGCAGTACTTC. Its translation: CASSLEHPYEQYF.